The rows below give T cell receptor beta chains drawn from one sample of a study of cytomegalovirus exposure and HLA in healthy donors. Some clones are missing from TCRdb's copy, which holds only in-frame ones; the method was immunoSEQ multiplex PCR. The sample yields 70,000 to 85,000 clones, around 60% seen once. Sequencing used PBMCs. These receptors were obtained from a male donor in good health and CMV-seropositive. Each CDR3 is given with its conserved first and last residue.

v_call | cdr3_aa
TRBV9 | CASSSPPPTPNTEAFF
TRBV4-3 | CASSQVSGLAYEQYF
TRBV6-5 | CASRPGLASTDTQYF
TRBV6-5 | CASSPQATSGNTIYF
TRBV14 | CASSQEPQGTAKNIQYF
TRBV28 | CASSLRGGTERYQETQYF
TRBV28 | CASTEQGSYEQYF
TRBV10-3 | CAISEFRRTELFF
TRBV11-3 | CASSLDMNSPLHF
TRBV20-1 | CSANSGNTIYF
TRBV9 | CASSSRGASGLMAQYF
TRBV10-3 | CAISEYGVVSTDTQYF
TRBV5-5 | CASSLREGWTGELFF
TRBV6-6 | CASSYTGGDGYTF